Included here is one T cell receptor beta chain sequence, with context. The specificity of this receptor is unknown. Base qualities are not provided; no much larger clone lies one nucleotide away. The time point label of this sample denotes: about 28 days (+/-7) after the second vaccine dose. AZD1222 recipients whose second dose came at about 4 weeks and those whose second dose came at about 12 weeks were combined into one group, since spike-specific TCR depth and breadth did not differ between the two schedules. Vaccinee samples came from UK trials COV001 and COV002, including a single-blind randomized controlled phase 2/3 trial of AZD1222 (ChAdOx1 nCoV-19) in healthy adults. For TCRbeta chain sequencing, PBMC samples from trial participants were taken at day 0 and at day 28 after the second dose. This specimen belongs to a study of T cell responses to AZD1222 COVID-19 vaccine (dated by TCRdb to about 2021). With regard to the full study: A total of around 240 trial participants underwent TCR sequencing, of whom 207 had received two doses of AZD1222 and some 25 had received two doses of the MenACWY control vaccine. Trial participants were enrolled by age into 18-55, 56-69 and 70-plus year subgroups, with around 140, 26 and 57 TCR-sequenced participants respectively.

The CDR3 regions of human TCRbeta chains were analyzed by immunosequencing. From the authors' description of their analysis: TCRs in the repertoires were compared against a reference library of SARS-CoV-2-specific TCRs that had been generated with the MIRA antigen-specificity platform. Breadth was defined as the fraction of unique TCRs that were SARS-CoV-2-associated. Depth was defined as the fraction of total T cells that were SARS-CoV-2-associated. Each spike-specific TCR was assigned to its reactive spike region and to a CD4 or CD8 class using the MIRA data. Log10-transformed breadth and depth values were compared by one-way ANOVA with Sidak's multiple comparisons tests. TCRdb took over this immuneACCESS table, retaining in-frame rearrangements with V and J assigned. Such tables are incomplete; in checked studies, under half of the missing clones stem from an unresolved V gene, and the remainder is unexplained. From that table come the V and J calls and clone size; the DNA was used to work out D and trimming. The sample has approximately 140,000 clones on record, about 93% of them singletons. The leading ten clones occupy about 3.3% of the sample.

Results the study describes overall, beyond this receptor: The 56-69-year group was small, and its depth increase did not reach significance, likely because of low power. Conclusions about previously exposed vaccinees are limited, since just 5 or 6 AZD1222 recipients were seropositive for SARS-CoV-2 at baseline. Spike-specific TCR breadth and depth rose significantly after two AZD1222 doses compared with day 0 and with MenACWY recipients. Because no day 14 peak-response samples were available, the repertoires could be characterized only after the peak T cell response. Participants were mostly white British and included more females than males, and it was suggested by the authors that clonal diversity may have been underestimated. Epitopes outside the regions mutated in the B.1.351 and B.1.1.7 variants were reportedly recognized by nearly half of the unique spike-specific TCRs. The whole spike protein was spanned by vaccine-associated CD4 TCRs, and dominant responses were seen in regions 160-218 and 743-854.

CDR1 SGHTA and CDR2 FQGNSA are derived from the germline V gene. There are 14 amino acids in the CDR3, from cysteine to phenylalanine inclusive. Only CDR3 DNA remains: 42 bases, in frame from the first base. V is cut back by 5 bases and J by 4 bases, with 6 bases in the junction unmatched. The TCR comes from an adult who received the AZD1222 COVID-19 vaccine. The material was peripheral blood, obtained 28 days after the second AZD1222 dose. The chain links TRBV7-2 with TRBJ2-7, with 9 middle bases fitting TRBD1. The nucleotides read TGTGCCAGCAGCCGGGACAGGGTTGAGTACGAGCAGTACTTC. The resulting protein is CASSRDRVEYEQYF.